These T cell receptor beta chains were read from a single sample in a study of T cell responses to AZD1222 COVID-19 vaccine. Assay used: immunoSEQ multiplex PCR; TCRdb lists only in-frame clones, some missing. The sample holds more than 60,000 clones; 85% are singletons and the top ten take roughly 20%. Specimen: peripheral blood, collected on day 0 of AZD1222 vaccination. The receptor set was obtained from an adult in good health. CDR3s include the opening cysteine and the closing phenylalanine or tryptophan.

>TRBJ1-1|TRBV6-1
CASSELVEAFF
>TRBJ1-5|TRBV15
CATSREAGNQPQHF
>TRBJ2-2|TRBV30
CAWSVSQGLTGELFF
>TRBJ1-2|TRBV28
CASSSGSQGYTF
>TRBJ1-4|TRBV4-1
CASSQAQGDEKLFF
>TRBJ1-2|TRBV10-1
CASSPPPGGATYGYTF
>TRBJ1-2|TRBV29-1
CSVPTKDFNYGYTF
>TRBJ2-3|TRBV5-1
CASSPFSGPRTDTQYF
>TRBJ2-5|TRBV6-5
CASSWGTGRETQYF
>TRBJ2-1|TRBV6-5
CASSNKGGRYNEQFF
>TRBJ1-5|TRBV7-3
CASSWDSNQPQHF
>TRBJ1-3|TRBV6-1
CASSDRGQGGNTIYF
>TRBJ1-6|TRBV30
CAWSVLKGAYNSPLHF
>TRBJ1-1|TRBV5-1
CASRRGQATEAFF
>TRBJ1-2|TRBV19
CASSIVAADYGYTF
>TRBJ1-6|TRBV28
CASSRAYNSPLHF
>TRBJ2-7|TRBV20-1
CSASSGGVYEQYF
>TRBJ1-1|TRBV4-1
CASSQRTKAFF
>TRBJ2-7|TRBV5-4
CASSRDRVGNEQYF
>TRBJ1-2|TRBV24-1
CATSDSGQGANYGYTF
>TRBJ2-7|TRBV7-6
CASSTTTGDISLYEQYF
>TRBJ2-4|TRBV28
CASSLYREAKNIQYF
>TRBJ2-3|TRBV9
CASSRTDTQYF
>TRBJ2-2|TRBV30
CAWSTDRHTGELFF
>TRBJ2-5|TRBV28
CASSFGGTGKTQYF
>TRBJ2-7|TRBV25-1
CASSEGSGTSNEQYF
>TRBJ1-6|TRBV28
CASTLRPPGDSPLHF
>TRBJ1-1|TRBV7-3
CASSLTKNTEAFF
>TRBJ1-2|TRBV12-3/TRBV12-4
CASSYHGYTF
>TRBJ1-6|TRBV6-5
CASSSEWTGSPLHF
>TRBJ1-1|TRBV5-1
CASSLEGGNTEAFF
>TRBJ1-3|TRBV30
CAWSRDSGSGNTIYF
>TRBJ2-3|TRBV5-1
CASSRLTDTQYF
>TRBJ1-2|TRBV5-1
CASSLAGQGTHGYTF
>TRBJ1-4|TRBV2
CASSLGQGRTNEKLFF
>TRBJ1-3|TRBV19
CASSPRTVGNTIYF
>TRBJ2-7|TRBV5-6
CASSLGDRAEQYF
>TRBJ1-6|TRBV2
CASSDSGQGLGSPLHF
>TRBJ1-6|TRBV6-2/TRBV6-3
CASSYPTFGQDHSPLHF
>TRBJ1-6|TRBV6-6
CASSPTPNSPLHF
>TRBJ1-1|TRBV29-1
CSVPGKRTLVNTEAFF
>TRBJ1-1|TRBV9
CASSVNPGAVLNTEAFF
>TRBJ1-1|TRBV7-9
CASSLGASFVGTEAFF
>TRBJ1-1|TRBV5-1
CASSPNPGGMNTEAFF
>TRBJ1-6|TRBV7-9
CASSLGGNLYSPLHF
>TRBJ1-3|TRBV7-2
CASSRQSGSQGNTIYF
>TRBJ2-2|TRBV27
CASSSRGSGTGELFF
>TRBJ1-5|TRBV6-1
CASSEGGINQPQHF